A single sample is the source of the 6 T cell receptor beta chains below, sequenced in a study of T cell responses to AZD1222 COVID-19 vaccine. Profiling relied on immunoSEQ multiplex PCR, and the TCRdb table lists in-frame clones only, not all of them. This table has about 150,000 clones, less than 90% appearing once. The input for sequencing was peripheral blood, taken after recovery from COVID-19. The receptors derive from an adult who had recovered from COVID-19.

The chain links TRBV10-2 to TRBJ2-1; no reliable D call. Trimming shortened V by 8 bases and J by 5 bases, and 10 bases separated the two germline ends. The CDR3 length is 12 residues. CDR1 is WSHSY and CDR2 is SAAADI in the germline V gene. The CDR3 spells CASLGGHNEQFF. CDR3 bases: TGCGCCAGCCTAGGTGGGCACAATGAGCAGTTCTTC.

This clone was counted a few times. J is TRBJ2-7 and V is TRBV5-1, with D perhaps matching TRBD2 (6 bases). The V and J ends lost 7 bases and 0 bases respectively, with 14 bases between them. The CDR3 is 14 residues long. Germline lookup yields CDR1 SGHRS and CDR2 YFSETQ. CDR3 coding DNA: TGCGCCAGCCCACCCCGGGAGACCTCCTACGAGCAGTACTTC. Protein sequence: CASPPRETSYEQYF.

This clone was found once. The genes are TRBV11-2 and TRBJ2-1; 10 nucleotides line up with TRBD2. CDR1 SGHAT and CDR2 FQNNGV come from the germline V gene. Germline trimming cut 4 bases from V and 0 bases from J; bases unmatched to any gene: 0. The CDR3 totals 15 residues. The CDR3 DNA sequence: TGTGCCAGCAGCTCTAGCGGGAGCTCCTACAATGAGCAGTTCTTC. Its protein product is CASSSSGSSYNEQFF.

V usage is TRBV15 and J usage is TRBJ1-2; no clear D. Trimming pared 8 bases from V and 0 bases from J, leaving 7 bases between. This CDR3 has 12 residues. Germline V gene sequence: CDR1 LNHNV, CDR2 YYDKDF (reference sequence). CDR3 region: CATSLANYGYTF. In DNA, the CDR3 is TGTGCCACCTCACTAGCTAACTATGGCTACACCTTC.

The chain carries TRBV4-1 and TRBJ2-4; a weak D match, TRBD2 (6 bases). The V gene lost 5 bases and the J gene lost 1 base, with 12 bases spanning the gap. There are 15 residues in the CDR3. Looked up from germline, CDR1 is MGHRA and CDR2 is YSYEKL. CDR3 region: CASSDAGTAKNIQYF. The DNA for the CDR3 is TGCGCCAGCAGCGACGCGGGAACGGCCAAAAACATTCAGTACTTC.

The chain links TRBV15 to TRBJ1-2; 9 positions agree with TRBD1. Germline V lookup: CDR1 LNHNV, CDR2 YYDKDF (reference sequence). V lost 4 bases to trimming and J lost 4 bases; unmatched junction nucleotides: 4. The CDR3 is 14 residues long. The CDR3 region has the DNA TGTGCCACCAGCACGGGACAGGGAGGCTATGGCTACACCTTC. This gives the protein CATSTGQGGYGYTF.